This T cell receptor beta chain was observed in a study of T cells in Graves' hyperthyroidism and ophthalmopathy. Looking at the study overall: Peripheral blood specimens were obtained at initial diagnosis, prior to any treatment.

Drawn at first hyperthyroidism diagnosis, the blood sample preceded any ophthalmopathy symptoms. Germline V gene data show CDR1 as LGHNT and CDR2 as FRNRAP. The CDR3 consists of 14 residues. Trimming shortened V by 7 bases and J by 5 bases, and 17 bases separated the two germline ends. TCR beta CDR3 regions were amplified from RNA. During a first-round RT-PCR of the TCR CDR3, the HTBI primer set was used. TCRdb ran MiXCR on the multiplex PCR reads and lists one entry per CDR3 protein. The table includes about 380,000 distinct CDR3 sequences, about 14% detected once. This clonotype was counted many times.

Sequencing used blood. The clonotype originates from a man under 40 with Graves' hyperthyroidism that later progressed to Graves' ophthalmopathy. V usage is TRBV12-5 and J usage is TRBJ1-1, with D perhaps matching TRBD1 (6 bases). The CDR3 sequence: CASALGGLPTEAFF. For the CDR3, the DNA is TGTGCTAGTGCCCTAGGGGGGTTGCCTACTGAAGCTTTCTTT.